This T cell receptor (beta chain) was recovered during a study of OX40 agonist ivuxolimab in advanced cancers. Sequencing was performed with immunoSEQ multiplex PCR; in TCRdb, only in-frame clones are kept and a portion is missing. The sample holds around 38,000 clones, 86% seen once. The CDR3 length is 15 residues. With 6 bases removed from V and 0 bases from J, the gap between germline ends came to 14 bases. Germline loops: CDR1 SNHLY, CDR2 FYNNEI. The sequence came from an adult with an advanced solid tumor such as melanoma, head and neck, liver or kidney cancer. The chain couples TRBV2 to TRBJ2-5; D is ambiguous. Sequenced here: CD4+ or CD8+ T cells sorted from blood, sampled in a trial of the OX40 agonist ivuxolimab. CDR3: CASSSSPPYQETQYF. The CDR3 DNA reads TGTGCCAGCAGCTCCTCCCCCCCGTACCAAGAGACCCAGTACTTC.